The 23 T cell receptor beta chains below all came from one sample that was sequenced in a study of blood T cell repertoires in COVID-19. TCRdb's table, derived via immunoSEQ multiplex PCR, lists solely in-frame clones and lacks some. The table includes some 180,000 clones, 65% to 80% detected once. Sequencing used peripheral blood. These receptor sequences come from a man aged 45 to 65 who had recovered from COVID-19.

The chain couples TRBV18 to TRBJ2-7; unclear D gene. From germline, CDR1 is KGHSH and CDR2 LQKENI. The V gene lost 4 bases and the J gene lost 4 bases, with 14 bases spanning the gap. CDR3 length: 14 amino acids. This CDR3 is CASSRQSLNYEQYF. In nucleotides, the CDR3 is TGTGCCAGCTCACGACAATCACTGAATTACGAGCAGTACTTC. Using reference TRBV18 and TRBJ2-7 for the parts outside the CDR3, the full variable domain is NAGVMQNPRHLVRRRGQEARLRCSPMKGHSHVYWYRQLPEEGLKFMVYLQKENIIDESGMPKERFSAEFPKEGPSILRIQQVVRGDSAAYFCASSRQSLNYEQYFGPGTRLTVT.

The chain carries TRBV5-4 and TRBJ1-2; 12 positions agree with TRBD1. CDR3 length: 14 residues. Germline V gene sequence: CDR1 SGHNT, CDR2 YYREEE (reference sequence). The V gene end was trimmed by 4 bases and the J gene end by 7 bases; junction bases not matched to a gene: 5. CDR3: CASSGDRGLGGYTF. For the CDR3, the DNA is TGTGCCAGCAGCGGGGACAGGGGGCTTGGTGGCTACACCTTC.

The DNA of the CDR3 is TGCGCCAGCAGCTTACAGGGGGGGACCACTGAAGCTTTCTTT. Translation: CASSLQGGTTEAFF. The gene calls are TRBV5-1 and TRBJ1-1, with 8 bases lining up with TRBD1. The CDR3 runs to 14 residues. V lost 2 bases to trimming and J lost 4 bases; unmatched junction nucleotides: 4. CDR1 and CDR2 from the germline V gene are SGHRS and YFSETQ.

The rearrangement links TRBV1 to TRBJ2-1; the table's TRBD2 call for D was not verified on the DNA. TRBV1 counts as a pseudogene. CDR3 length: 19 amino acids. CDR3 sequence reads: CTSSPRTSGSTTSYNEQFF. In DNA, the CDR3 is TGCACCAGCAGCCCCCGGACTAGCGGGTCGACGACCTCCTACAATGAGCAGTTCTTC.

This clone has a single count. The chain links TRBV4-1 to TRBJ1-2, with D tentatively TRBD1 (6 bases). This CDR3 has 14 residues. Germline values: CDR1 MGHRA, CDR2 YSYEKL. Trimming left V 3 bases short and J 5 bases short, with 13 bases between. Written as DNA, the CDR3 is TGCGCCAGCAGCCATGCGCGGGGGCGATATGGCTACACCTTC. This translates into CASSHARGRYGYTF.

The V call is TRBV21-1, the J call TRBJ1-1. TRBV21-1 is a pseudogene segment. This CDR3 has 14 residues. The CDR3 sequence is CASSKREGYWGAFF. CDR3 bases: TGTGCCAGCAGCAAAAGGGAGGGGTATTGGGGCGCTTTCTTT.

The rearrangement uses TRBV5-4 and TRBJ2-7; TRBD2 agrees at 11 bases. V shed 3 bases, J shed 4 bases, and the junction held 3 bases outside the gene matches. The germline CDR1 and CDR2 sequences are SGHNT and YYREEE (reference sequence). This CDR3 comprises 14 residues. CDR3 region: CASSYGLAGYEQYF. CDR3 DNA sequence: TGTGCCAGCAGCTATGGACTAGCGGGTTACGAGCAGTACTTC.

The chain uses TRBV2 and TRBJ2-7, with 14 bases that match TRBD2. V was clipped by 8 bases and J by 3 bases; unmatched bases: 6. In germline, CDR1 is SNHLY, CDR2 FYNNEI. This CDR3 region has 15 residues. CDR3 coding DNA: TGTGCCAGCGAGGCCGGGACTAGCGGGAGCTACGAGCAGTACTTC. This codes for CASEAGTSGSYEQYF.

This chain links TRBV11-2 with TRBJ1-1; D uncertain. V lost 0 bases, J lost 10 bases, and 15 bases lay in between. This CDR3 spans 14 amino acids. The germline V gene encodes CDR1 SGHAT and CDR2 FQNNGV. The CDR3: CASSLEIIAIGAFF. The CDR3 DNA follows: TGTGCCAGCAGCTTAGAAATTATCGCAATCGGAGCTTTCTTT. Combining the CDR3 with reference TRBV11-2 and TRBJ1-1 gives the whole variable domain EAGVAQSPRYKIIEKRQSVAFWCNPISGHATLYWYQQILGQGPKLLIQFQNNGVVDDSQLPKDRFSAERLKGVDSTLKIQPAKLEDSAVYLCASSLEIIAIGAFFGQGTRLTVV.

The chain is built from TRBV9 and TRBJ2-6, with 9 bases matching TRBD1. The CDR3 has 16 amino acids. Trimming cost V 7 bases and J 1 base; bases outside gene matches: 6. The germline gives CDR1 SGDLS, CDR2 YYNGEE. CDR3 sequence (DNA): TGTGCCAGCTCCGGGACAGGGCGTTCTGGGGCCAACGTCCTGACTTTC. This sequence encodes CASSGTGRSGANVLTF.

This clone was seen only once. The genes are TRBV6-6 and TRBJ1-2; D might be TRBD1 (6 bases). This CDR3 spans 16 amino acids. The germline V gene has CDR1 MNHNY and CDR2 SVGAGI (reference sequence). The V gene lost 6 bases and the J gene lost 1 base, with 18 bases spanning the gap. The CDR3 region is CASRRQAVSSNYGYTF. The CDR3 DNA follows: TGTGCCAGCAGAAGACAGGCAGTTTCGAGTAACTATGGCTACACCTTC.

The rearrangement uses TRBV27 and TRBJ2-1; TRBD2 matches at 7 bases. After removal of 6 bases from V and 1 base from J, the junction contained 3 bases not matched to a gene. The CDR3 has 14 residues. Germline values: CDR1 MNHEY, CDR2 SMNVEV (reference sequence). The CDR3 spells CASRSGGSYNEQFF. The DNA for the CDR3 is TGTGCCAGCAGGTCGGGGGGATCCTACAATGAGCAGTTCTTC.

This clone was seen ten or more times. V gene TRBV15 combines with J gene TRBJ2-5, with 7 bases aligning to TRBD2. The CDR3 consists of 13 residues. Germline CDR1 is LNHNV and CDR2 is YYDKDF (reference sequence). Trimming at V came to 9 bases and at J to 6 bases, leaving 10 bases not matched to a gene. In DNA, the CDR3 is TGTGCCACTAGCCCTCTCGGGAGGAAGACCCAGTACTTC. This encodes CATSPLGRKTQYF.

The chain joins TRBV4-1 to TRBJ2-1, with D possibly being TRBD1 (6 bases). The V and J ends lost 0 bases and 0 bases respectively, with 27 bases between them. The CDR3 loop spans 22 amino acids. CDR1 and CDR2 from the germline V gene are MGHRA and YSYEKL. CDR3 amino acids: CASSQDLRGDTVVGSSYNEQFF. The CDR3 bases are TGCGCCAGCAGCCAAGATCTACGTGGGGACACCGTGGTGGGAAGCTCCTACAATGAGCAGTTCTTC.

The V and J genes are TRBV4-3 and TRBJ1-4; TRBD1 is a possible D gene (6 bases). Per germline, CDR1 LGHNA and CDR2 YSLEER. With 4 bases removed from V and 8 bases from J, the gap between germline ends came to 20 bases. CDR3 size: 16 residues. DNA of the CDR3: TGCGCCAGCAGCCCCCGACAGGTTCGGGTGGGGGAAAAACTGTTTTTT. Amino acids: CASSPRQVRVGEKLFF.

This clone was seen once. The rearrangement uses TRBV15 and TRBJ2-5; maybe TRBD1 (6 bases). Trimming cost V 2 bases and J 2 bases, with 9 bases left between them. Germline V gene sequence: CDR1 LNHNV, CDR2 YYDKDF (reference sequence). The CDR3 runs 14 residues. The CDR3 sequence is CATSRRDTQETQYF. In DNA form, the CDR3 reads TGTGCCACCAGCAGACGGGACACTCAAGAGACCCAGTACTTC.

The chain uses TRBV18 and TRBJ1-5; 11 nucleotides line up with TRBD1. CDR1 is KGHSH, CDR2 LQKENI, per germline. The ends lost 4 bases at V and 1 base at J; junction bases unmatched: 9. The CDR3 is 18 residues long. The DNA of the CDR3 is TGTGCCAGCTCACGAACCGGACAGGGGGCTGGGAGCAATCAGCCCCAGCATTTT. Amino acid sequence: CASSRTGQGAGSNQPQHF. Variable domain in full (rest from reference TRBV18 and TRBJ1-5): NAGVMQNPRHLVRRRGQEARLRCSPMKGHSHVYWYRQLPEEGLKFMVYLQKENIIDESGMPKERFSAEFPKEGPSILRIQQVVRGDSAAYFCASSRTGQGAGSNQPQHFGDGTRLSIL.

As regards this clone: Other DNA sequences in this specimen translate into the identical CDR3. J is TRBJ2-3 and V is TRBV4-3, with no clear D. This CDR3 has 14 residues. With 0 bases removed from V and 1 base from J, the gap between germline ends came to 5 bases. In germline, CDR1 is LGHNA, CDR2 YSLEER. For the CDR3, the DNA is TGCGCCAGCAGCCAAGATTCAGGCACAGATACGCAGTATTTT. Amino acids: CASSQDSGTDTQYF.

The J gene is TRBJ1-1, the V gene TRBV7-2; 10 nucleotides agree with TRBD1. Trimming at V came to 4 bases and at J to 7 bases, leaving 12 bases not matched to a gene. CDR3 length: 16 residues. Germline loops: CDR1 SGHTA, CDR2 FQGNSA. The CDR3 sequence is CASSSAGTGEGGEAFF. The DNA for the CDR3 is TGTGCCAGCAGCTCTGCCGGGACAGGGGAAGGCGGTGAAGCTTTCTTT.

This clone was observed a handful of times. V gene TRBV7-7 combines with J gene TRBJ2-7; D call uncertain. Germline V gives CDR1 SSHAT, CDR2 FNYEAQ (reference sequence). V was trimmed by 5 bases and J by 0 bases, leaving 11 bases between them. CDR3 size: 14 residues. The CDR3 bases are TGTGCCAGCAGCCCCCAGCGTAACTCCTACGAGCAGTACTTC. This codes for CASSPQRNSYEQYF.

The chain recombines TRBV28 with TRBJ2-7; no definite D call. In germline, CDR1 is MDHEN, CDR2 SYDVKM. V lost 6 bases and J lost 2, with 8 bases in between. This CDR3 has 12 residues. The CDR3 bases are TGTGCCAGCAGGCTTTCGGCCTACGAGCAGTACTTC. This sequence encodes CASRLSAYEQYF.

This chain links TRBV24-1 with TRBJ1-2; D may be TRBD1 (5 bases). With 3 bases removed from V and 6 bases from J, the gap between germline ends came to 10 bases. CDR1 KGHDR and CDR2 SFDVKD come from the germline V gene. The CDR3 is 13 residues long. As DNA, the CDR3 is TGTGCCACCAGTGATCCGAGACAGAATGGCTACACCTTC. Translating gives CATSDPRQNGYTF.

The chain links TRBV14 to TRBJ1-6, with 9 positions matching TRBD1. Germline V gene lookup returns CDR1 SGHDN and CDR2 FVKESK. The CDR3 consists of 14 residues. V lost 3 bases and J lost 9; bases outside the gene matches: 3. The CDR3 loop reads CASSQDRGASPLHF. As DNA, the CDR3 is TGTGCCAGCAGCCAGGACAGGGGTGCTTCACCCCTCCACTTT.